The 32 T cell receptor beta chains given below trace back to one sample, sequenced in a study of blood T cells in healthy people across ages. For the second PCR, which ran for 7 to 11 cycles, a sample-barcoded 5' primer and a J-beta primer mix were used. TCRdb processed the 5' RACE reads anew with MiXCR; each CDR3 protein has one entry. The sample carries some 1,500,000 distinct CDR3 sequences, around 40% recorded once. Sample: blood. The receptors originated from a young woman in good health.

The genes are TRBV2 and TRBJ2-4, with TRBD2 identical over 11 bases. There are 15 residues in the CDR3. Germline V gene lookup returns CDR1 SNHLY and CDR2 FYNNEI. With 6 bases clipped from V and 13 bases from J, the junction kept 14 bases outside the gene matches. Written as DNA, the CDR3 is TGTGCCAGCAGGGGGACTAGCGGACCCTACAATGAGCAGTACTTC. Its protein is CASRGTSGPYNEQYF.

The chain joins TRBV7-8 to TRBJ1-1; D perhaps matches TRBD1 (6 bases). CDR1 and CDR2 from the germline V gene are SGHVS and FQNEAQ. This CDR3 contains 15 residues. V lost 0 bases to trimming and J lost 8 bases, with 16 bases between them. CDR3 in amino acids: CASSLAPANRAEAFF. CDR3 in DNA: TGTGCCAGCAGCTTAGCCCCAGCAAACAGGGCCGAAGCTTTCTTT.

The V call is TRBV29-1, the J call TRBJ2-5, with D perhaps matching TRBD1 (7 bases). V lost 3 bases and J lost 5, with 19 bases in between. The CDR3 spans 15 residues. In germline, CDR1 is SQVTM, CDR2 ANQGSEA. The CDR3 region has the DNA TGCAGCGTTGAGGTCGGCAGGGGGGTTGGGGAGACCCAGTACTTC. Its translation: CSVEVGRGVGETQYF.

V is TRBV15 and J is TRBJ1-1; D unclear. The germline CDR1 and CDR2 sequences are LNHNV and YYDKDF (reference sequence). Trimming removed 5 bases from V and 0 bases from J, with 16 bases in between. This CDR3 spans 16 amino acids. The CDR3: CATSPPRVFMNTEAFF. The DNA for the CDR3 is TGTGCCACCAGCCCACCACGGGTTTTCATGAACACTGAAGCTTTCTTT.

This clonotype was seen a handful of times. The chain links TRBV6-2 or TRBV6-3 to TRBJ1-5; TRBD1 agrees at 8 bases. The CDR3 contains 15 residues. Looked up from germline, CDR1 is MNHEY and CDR2 is SVGEGT. V shed 4 bases, J shed 7 bases, and the junction held 9 bases outside the gene matches. CDR3 bases: TGTGCCAGCAGTTTCATCGGACAGGGAAAGCAGCCCCAGCATTTT. Its protein product is CASSFIGQGKQPQHF.

The CDR3 DNA sequence: TGCGCCAGTAGCACTGGCGGATGGGTAAACTATGGCTACACCTTC. It is translated as CASSTGGWVNYGYTF. The chain carries TRBV4-3 and TRBJ1-2; D gene uncertain. Germline V lookup: CDR1 LGHNA, CDR2 YSLEER. This CDR3 is 15 amino acids long. V shed 9 bases and J shed 2 bases, with 19 bases lying between them.

This clonotype occurred a few times. The V gene is TRBV24-1, the J gene TRBJ2-5, with a weak D call TRBD2 (6 bases). V dropped 1 base and J dropped 1 base, with 12 bases sitting between them. Germline V gene lookup returns CDR1 KGHDR and CDR2 SFDVKD. The CDR3 has 16 residues. This CDR3 is CATSDLGGAIQETQYF. CDR3 sequence (DNA): TGTGCCACCAGTGATTTAGGCGGGGCGATCCAAGAGACCCAGTACTTC.

CDR3: CSAPVPARSYNEQFF. The CDR3, as DNA: TGCAGTGCCCCCGTCCCGGCCCGCTCCTACAATGAGCAGTTCTTC. The chain has TRBV20-1 and TRBJ2-1; D remains unclear. Germline V CDR1 and CDR2: DFQATT, SNEGSKA (reference sequence). The CDR3 is made up of 15 amino acids. V lost 6 bases and J lost 0, with 15 bases in between.

This chain links TRBV14 with TRBJ2-5, with TRBD2 matching 9 bases. The CDR3 consists of 14 residues. V trimming: 3 bases; J trimming: 4 bases; junction bases outside the gene matches: 3. CDR1 is SGHDN and CDR2 is FVKESK in the germline V gene. The CDR3 sequence is CASSHSGRGETQYF. The CDR3 DNA sequence: TGTGCCAGCAGCCATAGCGGGAGAGGAGAGACCCAGTACTTC.

The CDR3 nucleotides are TGTGCCAGCAGCTTCGCGGGGTCTTTCGAAAAACTGTTTTTT. This codes for CASSFAGSFEKLFF. The chain carries TRBV7-2 and TRBJ1-4; D uncertain. The CDR3 runs to 14 residues. Between the trimmed V and J ends, which lost 3 bases and 8 bases, there was a span of 13 bases. Germline V gene sequence: CDR1 SGHTA, CDR2 FQGNSA.

V usage is TRBV29-1 and J usage is TRBJ1-1, with a possible D match to TRBD1 (6 bases). Per germline, CDR1 SQVTM and CDR2 ANQGSEA. The CDR3 is 13 residues long. The V end was cut by 7 bases, the J end by 10 bases, with 22 bases between. The CDR3, as DNA: TGCAGCGCCGGCAGTACCTCGGGGACATTAGCTTTCTTT. As protein: CSAGSTSGTLAFF.

This clonotype has a count of ten or more. The rearrangement links TRBV5-1 to TRBJ2-3, with D tentatively TRBD2 (6 bases). Trimming stripped 2 bases from V and 3 bases from J, with 13 bases between. Germline-derived CDR1 and CDR2 are SGHRS and YFSETQ. This CDR3 region has 15 residues. The CDR3 DNA follows: TGCGCCAGCAGCTTAGGGTTAGCGGATACAGATACGCAGTATTTT. This gives the protein CASSLGLADTDTQYF.

In its sample, this clonotype was seen a few times. The chain has TRBV7-9 and TRBJ2-4; 10 nucleotides match TRBD2. Germline V gene lookup returns CDR1 SEHNR and CDR2 FQNEAQ (reference sequence). V lost 2 bases and J lost 0; bases outside the gene matches: 4. This CDR3 has 17 residues. The CDR3 here is CASSLIAGGQAKNIQYF. CDR3 in DNA: TGTGCCAGCAGCTTAATAGCGGGAGGTCAAGCCAAAAACATTCAGTACTTC. The full variable domain, completed using reference TRBV7-9 and TRBJ2-4, is DTGVSQNPRHKITKRGQNVTFRCDPISEHNRLYWYRQTLGQGPEFLTYFQNEAQLEKSRLLSDRFSAERPKGSFSTLEIQRTEQGDSAMYLCASSLIAGGQAKNIQYFGAGTRLSVL.

For this clonotype: At one end, the junction sequence differs from germline, possibly due to a read error. The chain combines TRBV3-1 with TRBJ2-1; 7 bases match TRBD2. Germline loops: CDR1 LGHDT, CDR2 YNNKEL (reference sequence). This CDR3 spans 19 amino acids. The CDR3 region has the DNA TGTGCCAGAAGCCAAGTTTACGATAGCGGGTACAGCTCCTACAATGAGCAGTTCTTC. Protein sequence: CARSQVYDSGYSSYNEQFF.

This clonotype has more than one count but fewer than ten. This chain links TRBV7-9 with TRBJ2-1, with 12 bases fitting TRBD2. The trim removed 4 bases at V and 12 bases at J, leaving 10 bases unmatched. Germline CDR1 is SEHNR and CDR2 is FQNEAQ (reference sequence). The CDR3 totals 15 residues. The CDR3, as DNA: TGTGCCAGCAGCTCTAGCGGGAGGGCCTCTTACGGGCAGTTCTTC. It is translated as CASSSSGRASYGQFF.

V is TRBV6-5 and J is TRBJ1-1; no definite D call. Per the germline V gene, CDR1 is MNHEY and CDR2 is SVGAGI. The CDR3 consists of 15 residues. The germline V and J ends were trimmed by 0 bases and 0 bases, with 8 bases remaining between them. The CDR3 coding sequence is TGTGCCAGCAGTTACTCGACTGGGATGAACACTGAAGCTTTCTTT. Encoded protein: CASSYSTGMNTEAFF.

V is TRBV12-3 or TRBV12-4 and J is TRBJ2-1; tentatively, D is TRBD1 or TRBD2 (6 bases each). The V end lost 6 bases, the J end lost 0 bases, and 15 bases lay between the germline ends. The CDR3 sequence is 16 residues long. This CDR3 is CASSLWGAVSYNEQFF. The CDR3 DNA follows: TGTGCCAGCAGCTTGTGGGGGGCTGTCTCCTACAATGAGCAGTTCTTC.

This clonotype showed up just a few times. The rearrangement links TRBV28 to TRBJ2-4, with D tentatively TRBD2 (6 bases). This CDR3 contains 15 residues. Per germline, CDR1 MDHEN and CDR2 SYDVKM. Trimming took 4 bases from V and 1 from J, leaving 11 bases between them. The CDR3 DNA sequence: TGTGCCAGCAGTTCCAGGGACTTGGCCAAAAACATTCAGTACTTC. This sequence encodes CASSSRDLAKNIQYF.

This chain links TRBV12-3 or TRBV12-4 with TRBJ1-2; tentative D call: TRBD1 (5 bases). The V gene lost 3 bases and the J gene lost 7 bases, with 12 bases spanning the gap. The CDR3 consists of 13 residues. In DNA, the CDR3 is TGTGCCAGCAGTTTCGGCGGGGCCGTTGGCTACACCTTC. Its protein product is CASSFGGAVGYTF.

The chain is built from TRBV28 and TRBJ2-1, with D perhaps given as TRBD1 or TRBD2 (6 bases each). Germline lookup yields CDR1 MDHEN and CDR2 SYDVKM. The V end was cut by 6 bases, the J end by 6 bases, with 15 bases between. This CDR3 is 14 amino acids long. DNA of the CDR3: TGTGCCAGCAGGGCTGGGGGCGGGACCAATGAGCAGTTCTTC. Translating it yields CASRAGGGTNEQFF.

The chain couples TRBV12-3 or TRBV12-4 to TRBJ2-5; TRBD1 matches at 7 bases. V lost 5 bases to trimming and J lost 2 bases; unmatched junction nucleotides: 2. This CDR3 comprises 13 residues. DNA of the CDR3: TGTGCCAGCAGTGGCAGGGGGCAAGAGACCCAGTACTTC. This translates into CASSGRGQETQYF.

This clonotype was counted ten times or more. J is TRBJ2-1 and V is TRBV9; D may be TRBD2 (5 bases). The length of the CDR3 is 13 residues. Trimming stripped 0 bases from V and 8 bases from J, with 9 bases between. Germline V CDR1 and CDR2: SGDLS, YYNGEE. CDR3 bases: TGTGCCAGCAGCGTAGCTTGGGGAGATGAGCAGTTCTTC. Its protein product is CASSVAWGDEQFF.

The table lists this clonotype with a few counts. The chain links TRBV29-1 to TRBJ1-2; 7 bases match TRBD1. The germline CDR1 and CDR2 sequences are SQVTM and ANQGSEA. CDR3 size: 11 residues. The trim removed 5 bases at V and 6 bases at J, leaving 3 bases unmatched. CDR3 in DNA: TGCAGCGTTAGAGGGGGCAATGGCTACACCTTC. It translates to CSVRGGNGYTF.

This chain links TRBV29-1 with TRBJ2-2; unclear D gene. Germline values: CDR1 SQVTM, CDR2 ANQGSEA. CDR3 length equals 12 residues. V dropped 7 bases and J dropped 1 base, with 7 bases sitting between them. CDR3 in DNA: TGCAGCGGAGGACGGAACACCGGGGAGCTGTTTTTT. It yields the protein CSGGRNTGELFF.

Ten or more counts support this clonotype. The chain is built from TRBV7-2 and TRBJ2-1, with D uncertain. The CDR3 consists of 14 residues. From germline, CDR1 is SGHTA and CDR2 FQGNSA. Trimming left V 4 bases short and J 0 bases short, with 7 bases between. CDR3 coding DNA: TGTGCCAGCAGCTCCCTCGGCTCCTACAATGAGCAGTTCTTC. Its translation is CASSSLGSYNEQFF. The full variable domain, its missing parts supplied by reference TRBV7-2 and TRBJ2-1, is GAGVSQSPSNKVTEKGKDVELRCDPISGHTALYWYRQSLGQGLEFLIYFQGNSAPDKSGLPSDRFSAERTGGSVSTLTIQRTQQEDSAVYLCASSSLGSYNEQFFGPGTRLTVL.

This clonotype showed up many times. The V and J genes are TRBV20-1 and TRBJ1-5; D unclear. V was cut by 5 bases and J by 0 bases, with 5 bases left in between. CDR1 is DFQATT, CDR2 SNEGSKA, per germline (reference sequence). This CDR3 comprises 12 residues. CDR3 sequence: CSASDSNQPQHF. The CDR3 bases are TGCAGTGCTTCCGATAGCAATCAGCCCCAGCATTTT.

The genes are TRBV27 and TRBJ1-4; maybe TRBD1 (5 bases). Trimming stripped 2 bases from V and 0 bases from J, with 10 bases between. This CDR3 is built from 16 residues. The V gene's germline CDR1 is MNHEY and CDR2 SMNVEV (reference sequence). CDR3 nucleotides: TGTGCCAGCAGTTTAAGAAGGGGAACAACTAATGAAAAACTGTTTTTT. Residues: CASSLRRGTTNEKLFF.

The chain couples TRBV20-1 to TRBJ1-2, with D hard to call. The V end lost 3 bases, the J end lost 6 bases, and 5 bases lay between the germline ends. This CDR3 has 10 amino acids. The V gene's germline CDR1 is DFQATT and CDR2 SNEGSKA (reference sequence). The CDR3 protein is CSASPDGYTF. CDR3 sequence (DNA): TGCAGTGCTAGCCCCGATGGCTACACCTTC.

The gene calls are TRBV27 and TRBJ2-1; 11 bases match TRBD2. This CDR3 is built from 15 residues. Trimming at V came to 4 bases and at J to 7 bases, leaving 6 bases not matched to a gene. Germline CDR1 MNHEY, CDR2 SMNVEV (reference sequence). The CDR3: CASSSLSGRDNEQFF. CDR3 nucleotide sequence: TGTGCCAGCAGTTCCCTTAGCGGGAGGGATAATGAGCAGTTCTTC.

The chain recombines TRBV20-1 with TRBJ2-1, with D perhaps matching TRBD2 (5 bases). The CDR3 runs to 15 residues. Germline CDR1 DFQATT, CDR2 SNEGSKA (reference sequence). Trimming pared 5 bases from V and 0 bases from J, leaving 14 bases between. Here the CDR3 DNA reads TGCAGTGCTGATCGGGGAGCGAGCTCCTACAATGAGCAGTTCTTC. Its protein product is CSADRGASSYNEQFF.

The chain recombines TRBV5-6 with TRBJ2-7; D ambiguous. Germline CDR1 reads SGHDT; CDR2 reads YYEEEE. The ends were cut back, 0 bases at V and 0 bases at J, with 7 bases in the middle. This CDR3 spans 14 amino acids. The CDR3 spells CASSLVLSSYEQYF. For the CDR3, the DNA is TGTGCCAGCAGCTTGGTCCTGAGCTCCTACGAGCAGTACTTC.

V and J are TRBV4-1 and TRBJ2-7, with 8 bases lining up with TRBD2. The V and J ends lost 1 base and 4 bases, in that order; junction bases with no gene match: 6. Germline V CDR1 and CDR2: MGHRA, YSYEKL. This CDR3 has 15 amino acids. CDR3 residues: CASSQGAGGLYEQYF. The CDR3 DNA sequence: TGCGCCAGCAGCCAAGGCGCGGGGGGTTTGTACGAGCAGTACTTC.